The present T cell receptor (beta chain) was sequenced within a study of PD-1 blockade in classical Hodgkin lymphoma (dated by TCRdb to 2018 to 2020). Regarding the research as a whole: Nivolumab dosing was 3 mg/kg intravenously every 2 weeks, continuing until either disease progression or unacceptable toxicity. To define a peripheral blood immune signature of response to PD-1 blockade in classical Hodgkin lymphoma, the study combined TCR beta sequencing with CyTOF. The paper as a whole reports these results and caveats: Only a single clinical trial cohort was studied, and what caused the repertoire differences, possibly disease activity or prior therapy, remained undefined. Newly diagnosed patients were reported to have lower baseline TCR diversity than healthy donors, and relapsed/refractory patients were reported to have lower baseline TCR diversity still. CD4+ but not CD8+ TCR diversity rose significantly by C4D1 (p=0.0027 vs p=0.16), most apparent in complete responders (p=0.02). Patients starting nivolumab less than 1 year after ASCT had lower diversity and were excluded from later analyses to avoid confounding by immune reconstitution. Trial patients with a complete response had baseline diversity similar to that of newly diagnosed patients, while partial responders and progressors had significantly lower diversity.

A remark on this clone: There is no known antigen for this receptor. No much larger clone is present one base from it, and per-base qualities are unavailable.

The Qiagen DNeasy kit was used to extract genomic DNA both from unsorted PBMCs and from the negatively selected CD4+ and CD8+ fractions. TCR beta CDR3 regions were subjected to amplification by immunoSEQ multiplex PCR with primers that anneal to V and J segments. Amplification bias was minimized using a synthetic immune receptor repertoire, and residual bias was removed computationally after sequencing. In the source study's methods: Repertoire diversity was quantified as the Shannon entropy index using custom Python scripts. Unsorted, CD4+ and CD8+ repertoires were analyzed separately, except in combined analyses where CD4+ and CD8+ sequences were merged in silico. A clone was considered expanded if an increase in frequency of at least 2-fold after treatment relative to C1D1 was found, and a pseudocount of 0.5 was applied to clones undetected at baseline. Clones with 0 or 1 copy at C1D1 were defined as singleton clones, while clones with 2 or more copies were defined as non-singleton clones. Clones expanded in unsorted samples were assigned a CD4+, CD8+ or unknown annotation through matching of protein sequences in sorted samples from the same patient. Wilcoxon tests on paired samples were used to test changes in diversity from C1D1 to C4D1. The immuneACCESS repertoire file appears here via TCRdb, limited to in-frame rearrangements. These files lack a portion of the clones; in checked studies, under half of the deficit traces to unresolved V genes, and the cause of the others is not known. The V and J calls and clone size are taken from that table; D and trimming were inferred from the DNA. Recorded for this sample are roughly 96,000 clones; roughly nine tenths of them occurred a single time. The top ten constitute about 10% of the sample.

Ends trimmed: V by 5 bases, J by 4 bases; bases unmatched to a gene: 7. From the cysteine up to the phenylalanine, the CDR3 has a length of 15 residues. Solely the CDR3 DNA is kept, with 45 bases framed from the first base. Reading the germline V gene gives CDR1 MNHEY and CDR2 SVGAGI. The time point label, as the study defines it: cycle 2 day 1 (C2D1) of nivolumab. Relapse after autologous stem cell transplantation had occurred in all trial patients, and cohorts A, B and C were distinguished by prior brentuximab vedotin exposure. A total of roughly 57 patients with relapsed/refractory classical Hodgkin lymphoma made up the trial cohort, and each patient's best overall response was complete response, partial response or progressive disease. In the multi-cohort phase II CheckMate 205 trial, trial patients received single-agent nivolumab. An independent review committee assessed best overall response by applying the 2007 International Working Group response criteria. Trial PBMCs were collected immediately before nivolumab initiation (C1D1) and during therapy at cycle 2 day 1 and cycle 4 day 1. After peripheral blood was drawn into 8 mL Vacutainer Cell Preparation Tubes, PBMCs were isolated by centrifugation and then cryopreserved.

The V and J segments used are TRBV6-5 and TRBJ1-4; 7 middle bases align to TRBD1. The source was peripheral blood mononuclear cells (PBMCs), collected before the second cycle of nivolumab. This sequence originates from a human donor with classical Hodgkin lymphoma. The CDR3 has the sequence CASSPVDRVNEKLFF. The bases read TGTGCCAGCAGTCCAGTCGACAGGGTTAATGAAAAACTGTTTTTT.